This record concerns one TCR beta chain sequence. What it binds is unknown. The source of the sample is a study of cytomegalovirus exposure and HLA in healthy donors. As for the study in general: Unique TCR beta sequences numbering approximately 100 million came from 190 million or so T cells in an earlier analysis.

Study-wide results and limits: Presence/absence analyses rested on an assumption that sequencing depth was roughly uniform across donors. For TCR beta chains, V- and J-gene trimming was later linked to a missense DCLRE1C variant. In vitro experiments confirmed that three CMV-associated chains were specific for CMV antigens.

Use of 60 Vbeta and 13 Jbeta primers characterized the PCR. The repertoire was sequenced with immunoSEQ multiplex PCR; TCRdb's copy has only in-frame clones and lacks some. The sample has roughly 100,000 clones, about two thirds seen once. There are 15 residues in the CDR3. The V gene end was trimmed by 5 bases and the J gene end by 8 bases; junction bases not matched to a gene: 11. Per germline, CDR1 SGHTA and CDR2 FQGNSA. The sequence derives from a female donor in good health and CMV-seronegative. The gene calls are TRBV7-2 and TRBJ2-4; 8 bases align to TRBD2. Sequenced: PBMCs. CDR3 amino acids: CASSPTGGGPDIQYF. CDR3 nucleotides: TGTGCCAGCAGCCCCACCGGGGGGGGCCCGGACATTCAGTACTTC.